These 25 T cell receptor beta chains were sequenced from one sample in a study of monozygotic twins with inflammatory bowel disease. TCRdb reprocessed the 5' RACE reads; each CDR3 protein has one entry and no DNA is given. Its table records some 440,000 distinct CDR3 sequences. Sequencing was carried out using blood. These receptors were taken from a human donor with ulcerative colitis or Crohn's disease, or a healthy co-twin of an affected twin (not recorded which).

The CDR3 loop is CASSQGSGGVVIQYF. V and J are TRBV3-1 and TRBJ2-4; absent DNA, TCRdb's TRBD2 call cannot be checked. The CDR3 totals 15 residues. The V gene's germline CDR1 is LGHDT and CDR2 YNNKEL (reference sequence). Supplemented by reference TRBV3-1 and TRBJ2-4, the full variable domain reads DTAVSQTPKYLVTQMGNDKSIKCEQNLGHDTMYWYKQDSKKFLKIMFSYNNKELIINETVPNRFSPKSPDKAHLNLHINSLELGDSAVYFCASSQGSGGVVIQYFGAGTRLSVL.

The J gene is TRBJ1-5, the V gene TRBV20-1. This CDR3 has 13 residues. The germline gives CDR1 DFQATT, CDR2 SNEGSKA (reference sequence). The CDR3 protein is CSASPSPGKPQHF.

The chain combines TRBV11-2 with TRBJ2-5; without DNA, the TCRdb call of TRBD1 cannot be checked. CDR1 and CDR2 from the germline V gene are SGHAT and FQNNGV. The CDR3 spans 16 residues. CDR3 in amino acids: CASSLGQGRSQETQYF.

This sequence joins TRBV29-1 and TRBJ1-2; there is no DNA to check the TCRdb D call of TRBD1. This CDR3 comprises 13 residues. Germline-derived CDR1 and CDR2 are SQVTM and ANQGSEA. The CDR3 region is CSVGDTATEGYTF.

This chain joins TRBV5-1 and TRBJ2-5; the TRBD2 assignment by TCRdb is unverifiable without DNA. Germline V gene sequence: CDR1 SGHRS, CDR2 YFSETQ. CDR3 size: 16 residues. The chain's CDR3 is CASSSATSGGEETQYF.

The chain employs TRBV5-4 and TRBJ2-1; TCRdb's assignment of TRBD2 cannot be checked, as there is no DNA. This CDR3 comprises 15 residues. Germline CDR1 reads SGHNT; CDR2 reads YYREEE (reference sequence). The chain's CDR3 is CASSLEAGLYNEQFF.

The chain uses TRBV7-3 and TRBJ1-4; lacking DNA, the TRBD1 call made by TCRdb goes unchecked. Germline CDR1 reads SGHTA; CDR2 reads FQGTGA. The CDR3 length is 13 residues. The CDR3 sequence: CAGSSGGNEKLFF.

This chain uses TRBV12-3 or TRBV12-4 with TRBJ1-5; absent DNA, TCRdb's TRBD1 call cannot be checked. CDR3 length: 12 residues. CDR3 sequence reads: CASSRGGQPQHF.

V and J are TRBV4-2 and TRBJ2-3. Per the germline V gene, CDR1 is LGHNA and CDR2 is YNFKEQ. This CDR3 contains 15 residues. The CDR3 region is CASSHDGSAKDTQYF.

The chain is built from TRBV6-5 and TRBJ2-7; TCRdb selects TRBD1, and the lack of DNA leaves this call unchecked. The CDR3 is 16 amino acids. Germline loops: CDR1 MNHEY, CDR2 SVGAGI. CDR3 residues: CASSYSSGGSSYEQYF.

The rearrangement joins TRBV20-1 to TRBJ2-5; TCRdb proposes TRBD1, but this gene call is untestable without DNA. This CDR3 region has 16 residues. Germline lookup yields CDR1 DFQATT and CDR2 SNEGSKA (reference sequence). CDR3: CSARGGTPGTQETQYF.

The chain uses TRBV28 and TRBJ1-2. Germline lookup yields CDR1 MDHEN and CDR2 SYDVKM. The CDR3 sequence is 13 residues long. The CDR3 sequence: CASSFGGIRGYTF.

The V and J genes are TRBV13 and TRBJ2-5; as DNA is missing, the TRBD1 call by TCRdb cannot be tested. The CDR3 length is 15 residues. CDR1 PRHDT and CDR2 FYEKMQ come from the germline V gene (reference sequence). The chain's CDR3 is CASSPSSGGQETQYF.

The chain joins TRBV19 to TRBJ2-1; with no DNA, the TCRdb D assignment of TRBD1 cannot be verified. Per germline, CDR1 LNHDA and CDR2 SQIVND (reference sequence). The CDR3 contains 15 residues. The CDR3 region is CASSYRGSSYNEQFF.

The CDR3 reads CASSQDFGSYNEQFF. The V gene is TRBV14, the J gene TRBJ2-1. Germline CDR1 is SGHDN and CDR2 is FVKESK. CDR3 length: 15 residues.

The CDR3 sequence is CASSAYGTVEPLETQYF. The J gene is TRBJ2-5, the V gene TRBV9; TCRdb's assignment of TRBD1 cannot be checked, as there is no DNA. Germline values: CDR1 SGDLS, CDR2 YYNGEE. This CDR3 has 17 residues.

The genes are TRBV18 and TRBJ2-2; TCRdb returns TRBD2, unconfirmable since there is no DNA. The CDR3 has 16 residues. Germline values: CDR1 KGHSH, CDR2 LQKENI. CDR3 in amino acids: CASSPRTSGSAGELFF.

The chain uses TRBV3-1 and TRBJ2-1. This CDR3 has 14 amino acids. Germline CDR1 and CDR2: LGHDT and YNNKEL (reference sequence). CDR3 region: CASSQVGISNEQFF.

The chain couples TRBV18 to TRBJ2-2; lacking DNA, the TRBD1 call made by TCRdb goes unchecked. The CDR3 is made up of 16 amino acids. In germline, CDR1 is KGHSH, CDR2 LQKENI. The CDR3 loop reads CASSPPRDRVTGELFF.

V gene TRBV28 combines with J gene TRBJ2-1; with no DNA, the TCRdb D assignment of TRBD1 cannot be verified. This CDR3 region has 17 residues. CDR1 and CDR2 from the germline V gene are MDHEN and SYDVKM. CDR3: CASSLAGQEFSYNEQFF.

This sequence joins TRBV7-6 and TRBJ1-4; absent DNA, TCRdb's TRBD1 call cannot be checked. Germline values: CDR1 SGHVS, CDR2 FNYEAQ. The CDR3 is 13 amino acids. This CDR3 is CASSLPGGEKLFF.

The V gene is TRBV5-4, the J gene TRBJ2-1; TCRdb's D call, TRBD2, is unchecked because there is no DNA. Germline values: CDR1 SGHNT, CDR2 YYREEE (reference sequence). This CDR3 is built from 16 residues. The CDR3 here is CASSPGGGGLYNEQFF.

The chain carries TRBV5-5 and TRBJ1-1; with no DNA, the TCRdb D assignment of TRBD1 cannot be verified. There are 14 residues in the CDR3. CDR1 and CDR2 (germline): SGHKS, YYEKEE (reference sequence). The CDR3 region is CASSTPTGNTEAFF.

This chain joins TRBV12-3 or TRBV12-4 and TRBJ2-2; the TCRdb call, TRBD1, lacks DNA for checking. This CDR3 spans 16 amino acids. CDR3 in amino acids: CASSSLGTGGFGELFF.

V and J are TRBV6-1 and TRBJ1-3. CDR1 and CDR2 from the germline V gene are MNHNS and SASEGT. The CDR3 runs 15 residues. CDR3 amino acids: CASSPGSGAGNTIYF.